The 17 T cell receptor beta chains given below trace back to one sample, sequenced in a study of blood T cell repertoires in COVID-19 (dated by TCRdb to 2020 to 2022). Libraries were prepared through the immunoSEQ multiplex PCR assay. Drawn from immuneACCESS, this table holds only the in-frame rearrangements with V and J called that TCRdb kept. Clones are partly lost; checked studies trace under half to an unresolved V gene and leave the rest unexplained. Within this sample are over 200,000 clones, with 75% to 90% of them counted one time only. The ten largest make up approximately 5% of the sample. The specimen was peripheral blood. These receptors originate from a human donor in a cohort sampled during active COVID-19.

Notes on this clone: Other DNA sequences from this sample encode an identical CDR3 as well. V is TRBV4-3 and J is TRBJ2-7, with 8 bases identical to TRBD1. The V gene end was trimmed by 4 bases and the J gene end by 3 bases; junction bases not matched to a gene: 5. The CDR3 has 14 residues. Germline V lookup: CDR1 LGHNA, CDR2 YSLEER. This CDR3 is CASSPGTGGYEQYF. In DNA form, the CDR3 reads TGCGCCAGCAGCCCCGGGACAGGAGGCTACGAGCAGTACTTC.

The rearrangement uses TRBV5-8 and TRBJ2-7; 8 bases line up with TRBD2. Trimming at V came to 0 bases and at J to 5 bases, leaving 7 bases not matched to a gene. Germline lookup yields CDR1 SGHTS and CDR2 YDEGEE. This CDR3 has 15 residues. The CDR3 bases are TGTGCCAGCAGCTTGGAGCGGGAGTACTCTCACGAGCAGTACTTC. It yields the protein CASSLEREYSHEQYF.

This chain joins TRBV28 and TRBJ2-7; 8 nucleotides align to TRBD2. Germline V gives CDR1 MDHEN, CDR2 SYDVKM. V was pared by 2 bases and J by 2 bases, with 2 bases of the junction left unmatched. The CDR3 loop spans 14 amino acids. The chain's CDR3 is CASSLVAGTYEQYF. The CDR3 nucleotides read TGTGCCAGCAGTTTAGTAGCGGGAACCTACGAGCAGTACTTC.

This clone was observed a few times. The V call is TRBV27, the J call TRBJ2-3, with TRBD2 matching over 7 bases. Trimming removed 4 bases from V and 3 bases from J; junction bases left unmatched: 7. There are 15 residues in the CDR3. The germline gives CDR1 MNHEY, CDR2 SMNVEV (reference sequence). Here the CDR3 reads CASSSGLTGTDTQYF. CDR3 nucleotides: TGTGCCAGCAGTTCGGGACTAACTGGGACAGATACGCAGTATTTT.

CDR3 in DNA: TGTGCCACCAGCAGAGATAAGGGGACTACCTCCTACGAGCAGTACTTC. It is translated as CATSRDKGTTSYEQYF. The chain combines TRBV15 with TRBJ2-7; 7 nucleotides agree with TRBD2. The CDR3 loop spans 16 amino acids. The germline V gene has CDR1 LNHNV and CDR2 YYDKDF (reference sequence). V dropped 0 bases and J dropped 0; count of bases not matched to a gene: 5.

The chain recombines TRBV5-6 with TRBJ2-7, with 9 nucleotides matching TRBD2. V lost 4 bases, J lost 5 bases, and 13 bases stayed unmatched. The CDR3 consists of 16 residues. Germline V gene lookup returns CDR1 SGHDT and CDR2 YYEEEE. The CDR3 bases are TGTGCCAGCAGCCGATTTATTAGCGGGAGCAACCACGAGCAGTACTTC. Translating gives CASSRFISGSNHEQYF.

V usage is TRBV20-1 and J usage is TRBJ2-7; D possibly corresponds to TRBD1 (6 bases). The germline V gene has CDR1 DFQATT and CDR2 SNEGSKA (reference sequence). The CDR3 length is 14 residues. Trimming left V 3 bases short and J 4 bases short, with 16 bases between. Here the CDR3 reads CSASRGSRGYEQYF. The CDR3 bases are TGCAGTGCTAGTAGGGGGAGTAGAGGGTACGAGCAGTACTTC.

The rearrangement links TRBV28 to TRBJ1-2; D ambiguous. V lost 2 bases and J lost 0, with 16 bases in between. This CDR3 comprises 17 residues. Germline lookup yields CDR1 MDHEN and CDR2 SYDVKM. The CDR3 nucleotides are TGTGCCAGCAGTTTAGGTTCGCCGGGGAGGGCTAACTATGGCTACACCTTC. This encodes CASSLGSPGRANYGYTF.

The V call is TRBV24-1, the J call TRBJ2-1; 9 bases match TRBD1. From germline, CDR1 is KGHDR and CDR2 SFDVKD. The ends lost 5 bases at V and 6 bases at J; junction bases unmatched: 7. CDR3 length: 15 amino acids. The CDR3 coding sequence is TGTGCCACCAGTGGACCGGGACAGGGCTTCAATGAGCAGTTCTTC. It translates to CATSGPGQGFNEQFF.

The chain recombines TRBV9 with TRBJ2-5, with 9 bases identical to TRBD2. CDR1 SGDLS and CDR2 YYNGEE come from the germline V gene. The V segment lost 0 bases and the J segment 5 bases; nucleotides outside the gene matches: 5. The CDR3 has 15 residues. DNA of the CDR3: TGTGCCAGCAGCGTAGGGACTAGCGATACGGAGACCCAGTACTTC. Residues: CASSVGTSDTETQYF. Looking up the rest from reference TRBV9 and TRBJ2-5 gives the full variable domain: DSGVTQTPKHLITATGQRVTLRCSPRSGDLSVYWYQQSLDQGLQFLIQYYNGEERAKGNILERFSAQQFPDLHSELNLSSLELGDSALYFCASSVGTSDTETQYFGPGTRLLVL.

To note about this clone: Being one base from a much bigger clone, this may be a read error. The chain has TRBV7-6 and TRBJ2-1; TRBD2 matches 9 bases. The ends lost 1 base at V and 8 bases at J; junction bases unmatched: 9. The CDR3 length is 16 residues. Germline CDR1 SGHVS, CDR2 FNYEAQ. CDR3 loop: CASSLGGGRAIDEQFF. Here the CDR3 DNA reads TGTGCCAGCAGCTTAGGGGGCGGGAGGGCCATCGATGAGCAGTTCTTC.

The chain combines TRBV6-2 or TRBV6-3 with TRBJ1-1; 7 bases fit TRBD1. Trimming at V came to 4 bases and at J to 5 bases, leaving 10 bases not matched to a gene. This CDR3 comprises 15 residues. Germline CDR1 and CDR2: MNHEY and SVGEGT. The CDR3 protein is CASSSLYRGGTEAFF. DNA of the CDR3: TGTGCCAGCAGTTCCTTATACAGGGGCGGGACTGAAGCTTTCTTT.

The chain employs TRBV4-2 and TRBJ2-7, with 7 bases fitting TRBD2. CDR1 and CDR2 (germline): LGHNA, YNFKEQ. V shed 1 base, J shed 0 bases, and the junction held 3 bases outside the gene matches. The CDR3 totals 15 residues. Written as DNA, the CDR3 is TGTGCCAGCAGCCAAGGGCTAGCGGACTCCTACGAGCAGTACTTC. Its protein is CASSQGLADSYEQYF.

This chain uses TRBV5-1 with TRBJ2-5; D is undetermined. This CDR3 region has 14 residues. Trimming cost V 2 bases and J 5 bases, with 13 bases left between them. Germline V gives CDR1 SGHRS, CDR2 YFSETQ. The CDR3 DNA reads TGCGCCAGCAGCTTCCGCGGTCACGAGGAGACCCAGTACTTC. As protein: CASSFRGHEETQYF.

The chain is built from TRBV28 and TRBJ2-1, with D possibly TRBD1 on 7 matching bases. V was pared by 3 bases and J by 7 bases, with 13 bases between. This CDR3 has 14 residues. Germline lookup yields CDR1 MDHEN and CDR2 SYDVKM. The CDR3 reads CASSFLQGRNEQFF. In DNA form, the CDR3 reads TGTGCCAGCAGTTTCTTACAGGGGAGGAATGAGCAGTTCTTC. The variable domain in full, completed from reference TRBV28 and TRBJ2-1, reads DVKVTQSSRYLVKRTGEKVFLECVQDMDHENMFWYRQDPGLGLRLIYFSYDVKMKEKGDIPEGYSVSREKKERFSLILESASTNQTSMYLCASSFLQGRNEQFFGPGTRLTVL.

This clone occurred a few times. This rearrangement joins TRBV30 to TRBJ2-5; TRBD1 might be the D (6 bases). Per germline, CDR1 GTSNPN and CDR2 SVGIG (reference sequence). The CDR3 is made up of 13 amino acids. V lost 4 bases to trimming and J lost 1 base, with 10 bases between them. As DNA, the CDR3 is TGTGCCTGGACACGACAGGTCCAAGAGACCCAGTACTTC. This codes for CAWTRQVQETQYF.

Points on this clone: Other DNA sequences in this sample translate to the same CDR3. J is TRBJ2-7 and V is TRBV4-3; D unclear. The CDR3 length is 14 residues. CDR1 is LGHNA and CDR2 is YSLEER in the germline V gene. Trimming pared 4 bases from V and 2 bases from J, leaving 12 bases between. The CDR3 region is CASSPSRSTYEQYF. The CDR3 nucleotides are TGCGCCAGCAGCCCCTCCAGATCAACCTACGAGCAGTACTTC.